This is a list of T cell receptor beta chains from one sample in a study of CD8+ T cells in alopecia areata. Here immunoSEQ multiplex PCR was the method, and the copy in TCRdb shows in-frame clones only, minus some. The sample yields around 300,000 clones, 60% seen once. The sequenced sample was CD4+ T cells sorted from blood, obtained at approximately week 51, from a patient treated with tofacitinib. These receptor sequences come from a human donor with alopecia areata. Both conserved end residues are part of each CDR3. A D gene is named only where the DNA matches it firmly. The listing skips clone size in some rows; elsewhere it reads once, few, many or a size class.

d_call: TRBD1
v_call: TRBV30
j_call: TRBJ2-7
clone_size: -
cdr3_aa: CAWSATRPGQGESEQYF
cdr3_nt: TGTGCCTGGAGTGCTACTCGACCGGGACAGGGGGAGAGCGAGCAGTACTTC

d_call: TRBD1
v_call: TRBV29-1
j_call: TRBJ2-5
clone_size: -
cdr3_aa: CSAVEGAETQYF
cdr3_nt: TGCAGCGCCGTCGAGGGGGCCGAGACCCAGTACTTC

d_call: -
v_call: TRBV27
j_call: TRBJ1-6
clone_size: few
cdr3_aa: CASSSGRSLHF
cdr3_nt: TGTGCCAGCAGTTCAGGAAGATCCCTCCACTTT

d_call: -
v_call: TRBV29-1
j_call: TRBJ1-2
clone_size: -
cdr3_aa: CSVSETFNYGYTF
cdr3_nt: TGCAGCGTGAGCGAGACCTTTAACTATGGCTACACCTTC

d_call: -
v_call: TRBV6-5
j_call: TRBJ2-2
clone_size: -
cdr3_aa: CASSTSNTGELFF
cdr3_nt: TGTGCCAGCAGTACCTCCAACACCGGGGAGCTGTTTTTT

d_call: -
v_call: TRBV30
j_call: TRBJ2-2
clone_size: -
cdr3_aa: CAWKVGPSPGELFF
cdr3_nt: TGTGCCTGGAAGGTGGGGCCTAGTCCCGGGGAGCTGTTTTTT

d_call: -
v_call: TRBV2
j_call: TRBJ1-5
clone_size: -
cdr3_aa: CASSEQGLGQPQHF
cdr3_nt: TGTGCCAGCAGTGAACAGGGTTTGGGTCAGCCCCAGCATTTT

d_call: TRBD2
v_call: TRBV7-8
j_call: TRBJ2-1
clone_size: -
cdr3_aa: CASSLGTSGGEQFF
cdr3_nt: TGTGCCAGCAGCCTTGGGACTAGCGGGGGTGAGCAGTTCTTC

d_call: TRBD1
v_call: TRBV9
j_call: TRBJ1-2
clone_size: many
cdr3_aa: CASSPEGTGSVARGYTF
cdr3_nt: TGTGCCAGCAGTCCCGAAGGGACAGGTAGCGTAGCGAGGGGCTACACCTTC

d_call: -
v_call: TRBV7-2
j_call: TRBJ1-2
clone_size: -
cdr3_aa: CAGGVGYGYTF
cdr3_nt: TGTGCCGGGGGGGTCGGGTATGGCTACACCTTC

d_call: TRBD1
v_call: TRBV30
j_call: TRBJ2-5
clone_size: -
cdr3_aa: CAWKGQGGSSQYF
cdr3_nt: TGTGCCTGGAAGGGACAGGGGGGGTCTTCCCAGTACTTC

d_call: TRBD1
v_call: TRBV11-1
j_call: TRBJ2-7
clone_size: -
cdr3_aa: CASSLGQGANEQYF
cdr3_nt: TGTGCCAGCAGCTTGGGACAGGGGGCCAACGAGCAGTACTTC

d_call: -
v_call: TRBV11-1
j_call: TRBJ2-7
clone_size: -
cdr3_aa: CASSAGPVYEQYF
cdr3_nt: TGTGCCAGCAGCGCGGGACCGGTCTACGAGCAGTACTTC

d_call: -
v_call: TRBV6-1
j_call: TRBJ1-5
clone_size: few
cdr3_aa: CASSEDSNSNQPQHF
cdr3_nt: TGTGCCAGCAGTGAGGACTCCAATAGCAATCAGCCCCAGCATTTT

d_call: -
v_call: TRBV7-2
j_call: TRBJ2-7
clone_size: -
cdr3_aa: CASRPDRTREQYF
cdr3_nt: TGTGCCAGCAGACCCGACAGGACGCGGGAGCAGTACTTC

d_call: -
v_call: TRBV29-1
j_call: TRBJ2-7
clone_size: -
cdr3_aa: CSVVTVYEQYF
cdr3_nt: TGCAGCGTTGTAACCGTCTACGAGCAGTACTTC

d_call: TRBD1
v_call: TRBV4-1
j_call: TRBJ1-1
clone_size: -
cdr3_aa: CASSLMGQVNTEAFF
cdr3_nt: TGCGCCAGCAGTCTCATGGGACAGGTGAACACTGAAGCTTTCTTT

d_call: -
v_call: TRBV30
j_call: TRBJ2-7
clone_size: once
cdr3_aa: CAWSAPRQVLSYEQYF
cdr3_nt: TGTGCCTGGAGTGCCCCCCGACAGGTCCTCTCCTACGAGCAGTACTTC

d_call: -
v_call: TRBV6-5
j_call: TRBJ1-2
clone_size: -
cdr3_aa: CASSFYGYGYTF
cdr3_nt: TGTGCCAGCAGTTTCTACGGCTATGGCTACACCTTC

d_call: -
v_call: TRBV4-3
j_call: TRBJ2-3
clone_size: few
cdr3_aa: CASSRQGTDTQYF
cdr3_nt: TGCGCCAGCAGTCGTCAGGGAACAGATACGCAGTATTTT

d_call: -
v_call: TRBV30
j_call: TRBJ1-2
clone_size: -
cdr3_aa: CAYPEPNYGYTF
cdr3_nt: TGTGCCTACCCGGAACCCAACTATGGCTACACCTTC

d_call: TRBD1
v_call: TRBV4-3
j_call: TRBJ2-7
clone_size: -
cdr3_aa: CASSQTDRAPEQYF
cdr3_nt: TGCGCCAGCAGCCAAACGGACAGGGCCCCCGAGCAGTACTTC

d_call: -
v_call: TRBV29-1
j_call: TRBJ1-2
clone_size: -
cdr3_aa: CSVERTGTDGYTF
cdr3_nt: TGCAGCGTTGAGAGAACAGGGACCGATGGCTACACCTTC

d_call: -
v_call: TRBV7-9
j_call: TRBJ2-3
clone_size: few
cdr3_aa: CASIQGPDTQYF
cdr3_nt: TGTGCCAGCATCCAGGGCCCAGATACGCAGTATTTT

d_call: -
v_call: TRBV9
j_call: TRBJ2-3
clone_size: -
cdr3_aa: CASSSRLVLSDTQYF
cdr3_nt: TGTGCCAGCAGCTCCCGACTAGTTCTGTCAGATACGCAGTATTTT

d_call: -
v_call: TRBV5-6
j_call: TRBJ2-3
clone_size: -
cdr3_aa: CASSVDRSTDTQYF
cdr3_nt: TGTGCCAGCAGCGTTGACAGAAGCACAGATACGCAGTATTTT

d_call: -
v_call: TRBV15
j_call: TRBJ2-1
clone_size: -
cdr3_aa: CATSRDRGEQFF
cdr3_nt: TGTGCCACCAGCAGAGATCGGGGTGAGCAGTTCTTC

d_call: -
v_call: TRBV29-1
j_call: TRBJ2-1
clone_size: -
cdr3_aa: CSVEAGVTYNEQFF
cdr3_nt: TGCAGCGTTGAAGCAGGGGTTACCTACAATGAGCAGTTCTTC

d_call: -
v_call: TRBV29-1
j_call: TRBJ2-2
clone_size: -
cdr3_aa: CSVANVAAGELFF
cdr3_nt: TGCAGCGTTGCCAATGTCGCGGCCGGGGAGCTGTTTTTT

d_call: -
v_call: TRBV9
j_call: TRBJ2-7
clone_size: -
cdr3_aa: CASSVRDGYEQYF
cdr3_nt: TGTGCCAGCAGCGTCCGGGACGGCTACGAGCAGTACTTC

d_call: TRBD2
v_call: TRBV7-3
j_call: TRBJ2-5
clone_size: -
cdr3_aa: CASSSSGGPTETQYF
cdr3_nt: TGTGCCAGCAGCTCTAGCGGGGGGCCAACAGAGACCCAGTACTTC

d_call: TRBD2
v_call: TRBV7-9
j_call: TRBJ2-2
clone_size: -
cdr3_aa: CASSKLLAGETNTGELFF
cdr3_nt: TGTGCCAGCAGCAAGCTCCTAGCGGGGGAGACGAACACCGGGGAGCTGTTTTTT

d_call: -
v_call: TRBV29-1
j_call: TRBJ2-5
clone_size: once
cdr3_aa: CSVAGGQGLVTQYF
cdr3_nt: TGCAGCGTTGCAGGCGGCCAAGGGTTGGTGACCCAGTACTTC

d_call: TRBD1
v_call: TRBV29-1
j_call: TRBJ2-1
clone_size: -
cdr3_aa: CSVVGSDGTGVREQFF
cdr3_nt: TGCAGCGTTGTAGGGTCCGACGGGACAGGGGTTCGGGAGCAGTTCTTC

d_call: TRBD1
v_call: TRBV5-1
j_call: TRBJ1-2
clone_size: -
cdr3_aa: CASSPGTGGIGYTF
cdr3_nt: TGCGCCAGCAGCCCCGGGACAGGAGGCATTGGCTACACCTTC

d_call: -
v_call: TRBV30
j_call: TRBJ1-6
clone_size: once
cdr3_aa: CAWSPRDDSPLHF
cdr3_nt: TGTGCCTGGAGTCCCCGGGACGATTCACCCCTCCACTTT

d_call: TRBD2
v_call: TRBV2
j_call: TRBJ2-1
clone_size: -
cdr3_aa: CASSGEGLQFF
cdr3_nt: TGTGCCAGCAGCGGGGAGGGATTGCAGTTCTTC

d_call: -
v_call: TRBV30
j_call: TRBJ1-1
clone_size: -
cdr3_aa: CAWSVNSLGAFF
cdr3_nt: TGTGCCTGGAGTGTAAACAGCCTGGGGGCTTTCTTT

d_call: -
v_call: TRBV10-2
j_call: TRBJ2-3
clone_size: -
cdr3_aa: CASTGGPSTDTQYF
cdr3_nt: TGCGCCAGCACCGGGGGCCCTAGCACAGATACGCAGTATTTT

d_call: TRBD2
v_call: TRBV5-1
j_call: TRBJ2-5
clone_size: few
cdr3_aa: CASSALTSGGPRETQYF
cdr3_nt: TGCGCCAGCAGCGCCTTGACTAGCGGGGGGCCGCGTGAGACCCAGTACTTC

d_call: TRBD2
v_call: TRBV30
j_call: TRBJ2-3
clone_size: few
cdr3_aa: CAWSTLLAGGRDTQYF
cdr3_nt: TGTGCCTGGAGTACTCTCCTAGCGGGGGGGCGAGATACGCAGTATTTT

d_call: -
v_call: TRBV7-9
j_call: TRBJ2-7
clone_size: -
cdr3_aa: CASSLDPLYEQYF
cdr3_nt: TGTGCCAGCAGCTTAGACCCCCTCTACGAGCAGTACTTC

d_call: TRBD2
v_call: TRBV29-1
j_call: TRBJ2-3
clone_size: -
cdr3_aa: CSVLGLAEGGDTQYF
cdr3_nt: TGCAGCGTTCTTGGACTAGCCGAGGGGGGAGATACGCAGTATTTT

d_call: TRBD2
v_call: TRBV29-1
j_call: TRBJ2-7
clone_size: -
cdr3_aa: CSVGEGYEQYF
cdr3_nt: TGCAGCGTTGGGGAGGGGTACGAGCAGTACTTC

d_call: -
v_call: TRBV7-6
j_call: TRBJ2-7
clone_size: -
cdr3_aa: CASSLMGKSYEQYF
cdr3_nt: TGTGCCAGCAGCTTAATGGGCAAGTCCTACGAGCAGTACTTC